This is a list of T cell receptor beta chains from one sample in a study of blood T cells in healthy people across ages. TCRdb ran MiXCR on the 5' RACE reads and lists one entry per CDR3 protein. Counted here are about 1,400,000 distinct CDR3 sequences, 42% occurring once; the ten biggest clones make up approximately 7.9%. Material: blood. The source of these receptors is a woman under 30 in good health. CDR3s include the opening cysteine and the closing phenylalanine or tryptophan. Fields, in order: D gene, clone size, J gene, V gene, CDR3 protein, CDR3 DNA. D genes are given only for firm matches. Clone sizes are given selectively: once, few, many, or a class where the clone is expanded.

TRBD1 | NA | TRBJ1-2 | TRBV30 | CARRQGPPNYGYTF | TGTGCCCGACGACAGGGACCACCTAACTATGGCTACACCTTC
TRBD1 | NA | TRBJ1-2 | TRBV7-2 | CASSGYRGNYGYTF | TGTGCCAGCAGTGGGTACAGGGGTAACTATGGCTACACCTTC
NA | NA | TRBJ2-2 | TRBV20-1 | CSARDQLAPTGELFF | TGCAGTGCTAGAGATCAACTAGCCCCAACCGGGGAGCTGTTTTTT
NA | NA | TRBJ1-2 | TRBV6-5 | CASGAVSNYGYTF | TGTGCCAGCGGGGCAGTATCTAACTATGGCTACACCTTC
TRBD1 | NA | TRBJ1-2 | TRBV7-2 | CASSRSGQGDYGYTF | TGTGCCAGCAGCAGGAGTGGACAGGGTGACTATGGCTACACCTTC
TRBD1 | few | TRBJ1-2 | TRBV28 | CASSPGDRDPYGYTF | TGTGCCAGCAGTCCCGGGGACAGGGACCCCTATGGCTACACCTTC
NA | NA | TRBJ1-1 | TRBV2 | CASSERWDTEAFF | TGTGCCAGCAGTGAACGCTGGGACACTGAAGCTTTCTTT
TRBD1 | NA | TRBJ1-5 | TRBV20-1 | CSATQRQGAGQPQHF | TGCAGTGCTACCCAGAGACAGGGTGCAGGTCAGCCCCAGCATTTT
NA | once | TRBJ2-1 | TRBV15 | CATSRDRGDWGRSYNEQFF | TGTGCCACCAGCAGAGATAGAGGGGACTGGGGCCGCTCCTACAATGAGCAGTTCTTC
TRBD2 | NA | TRBJ2-5 | TRBV12-5 | CASGNEAGGKREQYF | TGTGCTAGTGGAAACGAAGCGGGAGGGAAAAGGGAGCAGTACTTC
NA | few | TRBJ2-5 | TRBV12-3/TRBV12-4 | CASSLGDAQETQYF | TGTGCCAGCAGTTTAGGGGATGCCCAGGAGACCCAGTACTTC
NA | NA | TRBJ1-4 | TRBV6-1 | CASSEAFSLNEKLFF | TGTGCCAGCAGTGAAGCATTCAGTCTTAATGAAAAACTGTTTTTT
NA | few | TRBJ2-3 | TRBV20-1 | CSAHLRDTDTQYF | TGCAGTGCTCATCTGCGGGACACAGATACGCAGTATTTT
NA | NA | TRBJ1-5 | TRBV18 | CASSPERLRGPNQPQHF | TGTGCCAGCTCACCAGAGCGGTTGCGGGGACCCAATCAGCCCCAGCATTTT
NA | NA | TRBJ1-5 | TRBV20-1 | CSARRSGFGQPQHF | TGCAGTGCTCGGCGATCCGGGTTTGGTCAGCCCCAGCATTTT
NA | few | TRBJ2-3 | TRBV4-2 | CASSQDRDRTDTQYF | TGTGCCAGCAGCCAAGACAGGGACCGCACAGATACGCAGTATTTT
NA | few | TRBJ1-6 | TRBV27 | CASSDRPVMNSPLHF | TGTGCCAGCAGTGACCGGCCCGTGATGAATTCACCCCTCCACTTT
TRBD1 | NA | TRBJ2-4 | TRBV5-1 | CASSPGTGDNIQYF | TGCGCCAGCAGCCCAGGGACAGGGGACAACATTCAGTACTTC
NA | once | TRBJ2-5 | TRBV15 | CATSRGVGNEQYF | TGTGCCACCAGCAGAGGGGTCGGCAATGAGCAGTACTTC
TRBD2 | once | TRBJ2-5 | TRBV27 | CATQRERGQETQYF | TGTGCCACTCAGCGGGAGCGGGGACAAGAGACCCAGTACTTC
NA | NA | TRBJ2-3 | TRBV2 | CASSPQQGRTDTQYF | TGTGCCAGCAGTCCCCAGCAGGGGAGGACAGATACGCAGTATTTT
NA | many | TRBJ2-1 | TRBV10-3 | CAISEGATQEQFF | TGTGCCATCAGTGAGGGGGCTACACAAGAGCAGTTCTTC
TRBD1 | few | TRBJ1-6 | TRBV6-5 | CASRPGTGSHSPLHF | TGTGCCAGCAGGCCTGGGACAGGGAGTCATTCACCCCTCCACTTT
NA | NA | TRBJ1-5 | TRBV20-1 | CSASIGGSNQPQHF | TGCAGTGCTAGTATAGGGGGGAGCAATCAGCCCCAGCATTTT
NA | NA | TRBJ2-2 | TRBV6-5 | CASNFRTAPSTGELFF | TGTGCCAGCAACTTTCGGACAGCCCCGAGCACCGGGGAGCTGTTTTTT
TRBD1 | few | TRBJ1-5 | TRBV4-1 | CASSDPGQGINQPQHF | TGCGCCAGCAGCGACCCGGGACAGGGTATCAATCAGCCCCAGCATTTT
NA | once | TRBJ1-1 | TRBV3-1 | CASSRNLWGRTEAFF | TGTGCCAGCAGCCGCAACCTTTGGGGGAGGACTGAAGCTTTCTTT
TRBD2 | few | TRBJ2-3 | TRBV6-6 | CASSYSTERGGSDTQYF | TGTGCCAGCAGTTACTCGACGGAGCGGGGGGGCTCAGATACGCAGTATTTT
NA | NA | TRBJ2-1 | TRBV20-1 | CSAAKGGGSYKEQFF | TGCAGTGCCGCCAAAGGCGGGGGCTCCTACAAGGAGCAGTTCTTC
NA | NA | TRBJ2-1 | TRBV7-2 | CASSHPASEQFF | TGTGCCAGCAGCCACCCAGCCTCCGAGCAGTTCTTC
NA | NA | TRBJ1-2 | TRBV29-1 | CSVDSRGRPYGYTF | TGCAGCGTTGATTCAAGGGGACGACCCTATGGCTACACCTTC
NA | few | TRBJ1-2 | TRBV21-1 | CASSNPGTGANGYTF | TGTGCCAGCAGCAACCCCGGGACAGGGGCCAATGGCTACACCTTC
NA | few | TRBJ2-6 | TRBV4-2 | CASSPRSGTSTSGANVLTF | TGTGCCAGCAGCCCAAGATCCGGGACTTCGACCTCTGGGGCCAACGTCCTGACTTTC
NA | few | TRBJ2-6 | TRBV7-3 | CASSLLGGANVLTF | TGTGCCAGCAGCTTATTAGGTGGGGCCAACGTCCTGACTTTC
NA | NA | TRBJ2-7 | TRBV4-1 | CASSQQSSRQFVYEQYF | TGCGCCAGCAGCCAACAGTCGTCCAGGCAGTTCGTCTACGAGCAGTACTTC
NA | NA | TRBJ1-5 | TRBV20-1 | CSATSRAGAFENQPQHF | TGCAGTGCTACCTCAAGGGCAGGGGCCTTTGAAAATCAGCCCCAGCATTTT
TRBD1 | NA | TRBJ1-6 | TRBV25-1 | CASSEWDRANSPLHF | TGTGCCAGCAGTGAATGGGACAGGGCTAATTCACCCCTCCACTTT
NA | NA | TRBJ1-3 | TRBV6-1 | CASYLGRGGPGNTIYF | TGTGCCAGCTATTTGGGGAGGGGAGGCCCTGGAAACACCATATATTTT
NA | few | TRBJ1-2 | TRBV7-9 | CASSLSAGLYGYTF | TGTGCCAGCAGCTTGTCAGCAGGGCTCTATGGCTACACCTTC
NA | many | TRBJ2-7 | TRBV9 | CASSVADSYEQYF | TGTGCCAGCAGCGTAGCTGACTCCTACGAGCAGTACTTC
NA | few | TRBJ1-2 | TRBV10-3 | CAISELGSYGYTF | TGTGCCATCAGTGAACTGGGCAGCTATGGCTACACCTTC
NA | NA | TRBJ2-3 | TRBV7-3 | CASSLTGGVAADTQYF | TGTGCCAGCAGCTTAACTGGCGGGGTTGCTGCAGATACGCAGTATTTT
NA | few | TRBJ2-1 | TRBV10-3 | CAISDTGHEQFF | TGTGCCATCAGTGACACGGGCCATGAGCAGTTCTTC
NA | NA | TRBJ1-5 | TRBV10-3 | CATRTDSQPQHF | TGTGCCACCCGGACGGACAGTCAGCCCCAGCATTTT
NA | NA | TRBJ2-5 | TRBV5-1 | CASSLAGQPQETQYF | TGCGCCAGCAGCTTGGCCGGACAGCCTCAAGAGACCCAGTACTTC
NA | few | TRBJ2-6 | TRBV6-5 | CAMRNRCSGANVLTF | TGTGCCATGCGGAACAGGTGCTCTGGGGCCAACGTCCTGACTTTC
TRBD2 | few | TRBJ2-5 | TRBV6-1 | CASSEIRTSLQYF | TGTGCCAGCAGTGAAATTCGGACTAGCCTACAGTACTTC
TRBD2 | few | TRBJ2-1 | TRBV20-1 | CSVIWGGGSSYNEQFF | TGCAGTGTCATCTGGGGGGGAGGGAGCTCCTACAATGAGCAGTTCTTC
NA | once | TRBJ2-5 | TRBV6-2/TRBV6-3 | CASTATGCKETQYF | TGTGCCAGCACAGCTACAGGGTGCAAAGAGACCCAGTACTTC
TRBD2 | few | TRBJ2-3 | TRBV2 | CASSPEISGRSDTQYF | TGTGCCAGCAGCCCCGAAATAAGCGGGAGGTCGGATACGCAGTATTTT
NA | few | TRBJ2-1 | TRBV7-9 | CASSPNSRGEQFF | TGTGCCAGCAGCCCTAATTCAAGGGGTGAGCAGTTCTTC
TRBD2 | NA | TRBJ2-5 | TRBV10-3 | CATRVSGTSEGETQYF | TGTGCCACCAGGGTATCTGGGACTAGCGAAGGAGAGACCCAGTACTTC
TRBD1 | NA | TRBJ1-2 | TRBV27 | CASSFRGQDYDYTF | TGTGCCAGCAGTTTCCGGGGACAGGACTATGACTACACCTTC
NA | NA | TRBJ1-2 | TRBV6-5 | CASSSRPQHNYGYTF | TGTGCCAGCAGTTCCCGACCCCAGCATAACTATGGCTACACCTTC
NA | few | TRBJ2-1 | TRBV12-3/TRBV12-4 | CASSYPGGPSNEQFF | TGTGCCAGCAGCTACCCTGGGGGCCCATCCAATGAGCAGTTCTTC
TRBD2 | many | TRBJ2-1 | TRBV7-2 | CASSLGLAVSYNEQFF | TGTGCCAGCAGCTTAGGGCTAGCGGTCTCCTACAATGAGCAGTTCTTC
TRBD1 | few | TRBJ1-1 | TRBV20-1 | CSGDRDRDAEAFF | TGCAGCGGGGACCGGGACAGGGATGCTGAAGCTTTCTTT
TRBD2 | NA | TRBJ2-3 | TRBV7-2 | CASSSRAAGVTDTQYF | TGTGCCAGCAGCTCCAGGGCGGCGGGGGTCACAGATACGCAGTATTTT
NA | few | TRBJ2-7 | TRBV28 | CASRLYNYEQYF | TGTGCCAGCAGACTCTATAACTACGAGCAGTACTTC
NA | NA | TRBJ2-5 | TRBV4-1 | CAISQRTSGKETQYF | TGCGCCATCAGCCAACGGACGAGCGGCAAAGAGACCCAGTACTTC